Below are 12 T cell receptor beta chains sequenced from a single sample in a study of a mutant IDH1 vaccine in newly diagnosed glioma. Regarding time point: week 23, last vaccination. Doses consisted of 300 ug of mutant IDH1 20-mer peptide each, paired with topical imiquimod. Data came from immunoSEQ multiplex PCR; TCRdb stores just in-frame clones and leaves some out. The data show about 33,000 clones, around nine tenths seen once. Which antigens these TCRs recognize remains unknown. The input for sequencing was PBMCs, taken from a glioma patient whose treatment included an IDH1 peptide vaccine. Receptors originate from a man aged 40-49 years with glioma.

This clone has just one count. The rearrangement joins TRBV10-1 to TRBJ1-2; the D is unclear. V was cut by 4 bases and J by 2 bases, with 8 bases left in between. The V gene's germline CDR1 is WNHNN and CDR2 SYGVQD (reference sequence). The CDR3 is 13 residues long. In DNA, the CDR3 is TGCGCCAGCAGTGGCCTCGCCAACTATGGCTACACCTTC. Amino acids: CASSGLANYGYTF.

The rearrangement links TRBV7-6 to TRBJ1-5; TRBD1 is a possible D gene (5 bases). Trimming stripped 5 bases from V and 7 bases from J, with 21 bases between. Germline V lookup: CDR1 SGHVS, CDR2 FNYEAQ. The CDR3 is 16 amino acids. CDR3 amino acids: CASSPLPGLGDQPQHF. CDR3 nucleotides: TGTGCCAGCAGCCCACTACCAGGGTTGGGGGACCAGCCCCAGCATTTT. The whole variable domain, filled in from reference TRBV7-6 and TRBJ1-5, reads GAGVSQSPRYKVTKRGQDVALRCDPISGHVSLYWYRQALGQGPEFLTYFNYEAQQDKSGLPNDRFSAERPEGSISTLTIQRTEQRDSAMYRCASSPLPGLGDQPQHFGDGTRLSIL.

The rearrangement links TRBV25-1 to TRBJ2-1, with D perhaps matching TRBD1 (5 bases). V was pared by 8 bases and J by 7 bases, with 15 bases between. Germline loops: CDR1 MGHDK, CDR2 SYGVNS. The CDR3 length is 13 residues. The CDR3 nucleotides read TGTGCCAGCGCGGCAGGGTGGGGAAATGAGCAGTTCTTC. This sequence encodes CASAAGWGNEQFF.

The V and J genes are TRBV6-6 and TRBJ2-3, with a weak D call TRBD2 (5 bases). The V gene's germline CDR1 is MNHNY and CDR2 SVGAGI (reference sequence). This CDR3 has 16 residues. The germline V and J ends were trimmed by 2 bases and 6 bases, with 18 bases remaining between them. The CDR3 bases are TGTGCCAGCAGTTACGGGTTCCTATCCGGGATGGATACGCAGTATTTT. Translated, it gives CASSYGFLSGMDTQYF.

The rearrangement uses TRBV4-3 and TRBJ2-7, with TRBD1 identical over 7 bases. Germline CDR1 is LGHNA and CDR2 is YSLEER. The CDR3 covers 14 residues. V lost 4 bases to trimming and J lost 0 bases; unmatched junction nucleotides: 3. CDR3 coding DNA: TGCGCCAGCAGCCCGGACAGGACCTCCTACGAGCAGTACTTC. Translation: CASSPDRTSYEQYF.

CDR3 amino acids: CASSLERNTIYF. The CDR3 coding sequence is TGTGCCAGCAGCTTGGAAAGAAACACCATATATTTT. The chain uses TRBV5-6 and TRBJ1-3; no definite D call. Per the germline V gene, CDR1 is SGHDT and CDR2 is YYEEEE. The ends were cut back, 0 bases at V and 5 bases at J, with 3 bases in the middle. This CDR3 contains 12 residues.

CDR3 amino acids: CASSLPGTGGETQYF. The CDR3 bases are TGTGCCAGTAGCCTCCCCGGGACAGGGGGAGAGACCCAGTACTTC. The J gene is TRBJ2-5, the V gene TRBV19, with 11 bases that match TRBD1. CDR3 length: 15 residues. After removal of 6 bases from V and 4 bases from J, the junction contained 7 bases not matched to a gene. Germline CDR1 and CDR2: LNHDA and SQIVND (reference sequence).

The genes are TRBV5-1 and TRBJ1-4; D gene unclear. Germline values: CDR1 SGHRS, CDR2 YFSETQ. V was trimmed by 4 bases and J by 3 bases, leaving 16 bases between them. There are 16 residues in the CDR3. For the CDR3, the DNA is TGCGCCAGCAGCGCGACGTTGAGGGTGGCTAATGAAAAACTGTTTTTT. Protein: CASSATLRVANEKLFF.

This rearrangement joins TRBV19 to TRBJ2-7, with 10 positions matching TRBD1. CDR1 and CDR2 from the germline V gene are LNHDA and SQIVND (reference sequence). The V and J ends lost 8 bases and 2 bases, in that order; junction bases with no gene match: 18. CDR3 length equals 18 residues. The CDR3 nucleotides read TGTGCCAGTTCCCCTCCGGGACAGGGGTCCCCTTCAACCTACGAGCAGTACTTC. The encoded protein is CASSPPGQGSPSTYEQYF.

This chain connects TRBV7-9 to TRBJ2-5; the D call may be TRBD1 or TRBD2 (5 bases each). Trimming cost V 5 bases and J 1 base, with 14 bases left between them. Germline assignment: CDR1 SEHNR and CDR2 FQNEAQ (reference sequence). The CDR3 runs 15 residues. The CDR3 DNA sequence: TGTGCCAGCAGCGCACGGACGGGGCCCCAAGAGACCCAGTACTTC. This translates into CASSARTGPQETQYF.

The chain links TRBV5-1 to TRBJ2-7, with 14 positions matching TRBD2. The germline V gene has CDR1 SGHRS and CDR2 YFSETQ. V was clipped by 3 bases and J by 3 bases; unmatched bases: 5. The CDR3 totals 16 residues. The CDR3, as DNA: TGCGCCAGCAGCTCAGGGACTAGCGGGAGCGTCTACGAGCAGTACTTC. Translated: CASSSGTSGSVYEQYF.

The chain recombines TRBV9 with TRBJ2-3; 14 positions agree with TRBD2. This CDR3 contains 17 residues. V shed 4 bases and J 6 bases; nucleotides not matched to a gene: 10. CDR1 and CDR2 from the germline V gene are SGDLS and YYNGEE. CDR3: CASSPRLAGGPGDTQYF. CDR3 bases: TGTGCCAGCAGCCCCAGACTAGCGGGAGGGCCTGGGGATACGCAGTATTTT. Full variable domain (remainder filled in from reference TRBV9 and TRBJ2-3): DSGVTQTPKHLITATGQRVTLRCSPRSGDLSVYWYQQSLDQGLQFLIQYYNGEERAKGNILERFSAQQFPDLHSELNLSSLELGDSALYFCASSPRLAGGPGDTQYFGPGTRLTVL.